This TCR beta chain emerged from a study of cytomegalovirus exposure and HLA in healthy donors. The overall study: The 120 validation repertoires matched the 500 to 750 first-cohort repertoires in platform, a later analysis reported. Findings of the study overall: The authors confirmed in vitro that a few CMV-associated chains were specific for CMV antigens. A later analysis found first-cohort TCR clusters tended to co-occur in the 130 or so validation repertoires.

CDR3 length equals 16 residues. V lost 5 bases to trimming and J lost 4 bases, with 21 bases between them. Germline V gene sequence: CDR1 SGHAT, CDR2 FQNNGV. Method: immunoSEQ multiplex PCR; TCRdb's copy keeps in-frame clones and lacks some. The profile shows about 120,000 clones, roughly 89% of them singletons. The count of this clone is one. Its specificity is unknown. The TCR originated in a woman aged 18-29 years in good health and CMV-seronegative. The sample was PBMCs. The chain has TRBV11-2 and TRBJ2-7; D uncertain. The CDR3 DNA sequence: TGTGCCAGCAGCCCGCTCGACAAGAGAACGCCATACGAGCAGTACTTC. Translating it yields CASSPLDKRTPYEQYF.